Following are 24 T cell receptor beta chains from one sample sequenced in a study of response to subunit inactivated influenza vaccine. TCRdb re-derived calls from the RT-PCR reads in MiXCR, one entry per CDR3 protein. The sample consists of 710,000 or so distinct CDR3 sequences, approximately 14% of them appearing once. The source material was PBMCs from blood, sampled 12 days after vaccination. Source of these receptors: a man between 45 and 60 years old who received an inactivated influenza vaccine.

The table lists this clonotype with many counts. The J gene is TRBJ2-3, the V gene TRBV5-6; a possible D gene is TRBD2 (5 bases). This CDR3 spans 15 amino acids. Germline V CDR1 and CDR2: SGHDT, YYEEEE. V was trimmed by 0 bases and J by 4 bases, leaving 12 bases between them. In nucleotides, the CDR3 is TGTGCCAGCAGCTTGGAAGGGCTAGCCGCAGATACGCAGTATTTT. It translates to CASSLEGLAADTQYF.

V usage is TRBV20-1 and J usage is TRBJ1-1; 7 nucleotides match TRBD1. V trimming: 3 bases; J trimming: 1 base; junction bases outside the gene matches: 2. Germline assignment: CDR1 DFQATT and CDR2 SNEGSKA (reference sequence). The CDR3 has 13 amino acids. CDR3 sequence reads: CSARGTANTEAFF. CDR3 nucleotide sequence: TGCAGTGCTAGGGGGACAGCGAACACTGAAGCTTTCTTT.

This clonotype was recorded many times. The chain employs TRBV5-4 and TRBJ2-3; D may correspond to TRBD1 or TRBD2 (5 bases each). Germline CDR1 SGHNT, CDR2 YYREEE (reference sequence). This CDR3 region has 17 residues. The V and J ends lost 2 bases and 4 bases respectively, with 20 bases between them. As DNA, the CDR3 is TGTGCCAGCAGCTTCGAGCCCGTAGGGGAGAACGCAGATACGCAGTATTTT. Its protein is CASSFEPVGENADTQYF. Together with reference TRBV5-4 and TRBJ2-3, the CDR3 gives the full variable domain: ETGVTQSPTHLIKTRGQQVTLRCSSQSGHNTVSWYQQALGQGPQFIFQYYREEENGRGNFPPRFSGLQFPNYSSELNVNALELDDSALYLCASSFEPVGENADTQYFGPGTRLTVL.

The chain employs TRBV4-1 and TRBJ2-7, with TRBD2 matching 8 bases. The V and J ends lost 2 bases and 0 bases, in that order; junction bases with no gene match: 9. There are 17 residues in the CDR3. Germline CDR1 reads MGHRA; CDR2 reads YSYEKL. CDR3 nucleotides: TGCGCCAGCAGCCAAAGTCCCCTGCGGGGGGACTCCTACGAGCAGTACTTC. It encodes CASSQSPLRGDSYEQYF.

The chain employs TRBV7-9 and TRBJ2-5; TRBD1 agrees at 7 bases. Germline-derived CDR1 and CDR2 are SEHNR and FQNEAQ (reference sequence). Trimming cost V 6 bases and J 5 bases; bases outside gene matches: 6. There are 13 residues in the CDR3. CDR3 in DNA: TGTGCCAGCAGTAAACAGGGGATGGAGACCCAGTACTTC. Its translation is CASSKQGMETQYF.

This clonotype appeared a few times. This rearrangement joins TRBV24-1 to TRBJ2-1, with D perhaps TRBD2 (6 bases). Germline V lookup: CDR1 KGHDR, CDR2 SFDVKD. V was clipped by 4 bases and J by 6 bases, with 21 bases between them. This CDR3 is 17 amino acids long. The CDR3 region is CATSDLHRELGGNEQFF. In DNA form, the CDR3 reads TGTGCCACCAGTGACCTGCACCGGGAGCTAGGTGGCAATGAGCAGTTCTTC.

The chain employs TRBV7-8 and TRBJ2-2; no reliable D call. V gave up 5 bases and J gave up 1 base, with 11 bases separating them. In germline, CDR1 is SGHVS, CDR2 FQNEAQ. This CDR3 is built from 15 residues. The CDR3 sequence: CASSVLFRNTGELFF. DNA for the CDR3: TGTGCCAGCAGCGTTCTTTTCAGGAACACCGGGGAGCTGTTTTTT.

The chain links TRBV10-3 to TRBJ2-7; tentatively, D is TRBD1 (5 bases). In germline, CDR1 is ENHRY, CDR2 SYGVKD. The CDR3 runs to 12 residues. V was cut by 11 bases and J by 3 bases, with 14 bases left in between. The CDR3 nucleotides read TGTGCCTCAACAGGCTACAACTACGAGCAGTACTTC. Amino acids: CASTGYNYEQYF.

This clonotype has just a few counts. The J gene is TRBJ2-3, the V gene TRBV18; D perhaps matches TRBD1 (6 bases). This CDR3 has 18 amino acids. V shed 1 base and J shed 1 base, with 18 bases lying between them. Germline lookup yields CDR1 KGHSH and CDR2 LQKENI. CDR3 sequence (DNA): TGTGCCAGCTCACCACGCGTGACAGGAGTCCTCCGCACAGATACGCAGTATTTT. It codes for CASSPRVTGVLRTDTQYF.

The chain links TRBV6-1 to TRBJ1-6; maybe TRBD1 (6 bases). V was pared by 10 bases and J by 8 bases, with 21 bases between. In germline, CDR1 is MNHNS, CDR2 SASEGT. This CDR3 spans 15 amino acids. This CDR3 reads CATERQDTGYSPLHF. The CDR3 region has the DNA TGTGCCACCGAGAGACAGGACACGGGGTATTCACCCCTCCACTTT.

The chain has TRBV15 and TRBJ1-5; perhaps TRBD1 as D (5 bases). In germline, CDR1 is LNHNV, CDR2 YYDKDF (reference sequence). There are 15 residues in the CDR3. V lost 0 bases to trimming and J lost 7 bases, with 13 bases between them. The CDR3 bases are TGTGCCACCAGCAGAGATTCAGGGTTCGGACAGCCCCAGCATTTT. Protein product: CATSRDSGFGQPQHF.

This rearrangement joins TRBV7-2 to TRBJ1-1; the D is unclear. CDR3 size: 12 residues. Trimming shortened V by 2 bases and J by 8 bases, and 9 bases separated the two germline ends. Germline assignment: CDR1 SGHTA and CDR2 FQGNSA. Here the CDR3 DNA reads TGTGCCAGCAGCTTACTTGCTAGAGAAGCTTTCTTT. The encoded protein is CASSLLAREAFF.

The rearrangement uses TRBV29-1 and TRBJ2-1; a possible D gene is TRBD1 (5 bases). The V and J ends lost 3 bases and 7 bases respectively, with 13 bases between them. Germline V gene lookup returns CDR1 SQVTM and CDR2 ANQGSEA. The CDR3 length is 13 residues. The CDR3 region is CSVDRQGFNEQFF. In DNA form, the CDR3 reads TGCAGCGTTGATAGGCAGGGTTTTAATGAGCAGTTCTTC.

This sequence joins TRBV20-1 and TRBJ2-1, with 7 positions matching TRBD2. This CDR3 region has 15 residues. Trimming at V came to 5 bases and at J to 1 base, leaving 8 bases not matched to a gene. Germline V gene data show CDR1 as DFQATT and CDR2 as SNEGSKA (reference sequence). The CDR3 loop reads CSAAQRGLSYNEQFF. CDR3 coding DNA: TGCAGTGCTGCCCAGCGGGGCCTTTCCTACAATGAGCAGTTCTTC.

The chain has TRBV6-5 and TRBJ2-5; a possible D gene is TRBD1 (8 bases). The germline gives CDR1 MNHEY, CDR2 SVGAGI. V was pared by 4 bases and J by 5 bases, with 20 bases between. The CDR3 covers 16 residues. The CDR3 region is CASSSPLTGEGETQYF. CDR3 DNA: TGTGCCAGCAGTTCCCCCTTGACAGGGGAGGGGGAGACCCAGTACTTC.

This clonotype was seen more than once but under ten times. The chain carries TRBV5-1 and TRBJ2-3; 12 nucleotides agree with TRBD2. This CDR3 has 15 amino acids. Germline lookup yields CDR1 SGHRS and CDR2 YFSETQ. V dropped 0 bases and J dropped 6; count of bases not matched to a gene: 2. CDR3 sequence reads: CASSLVLAGGDTQYF. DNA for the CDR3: TGCGCCAGCAGCTTGGTACTAGCGGGAGGCGATACGCAGTATTTT.

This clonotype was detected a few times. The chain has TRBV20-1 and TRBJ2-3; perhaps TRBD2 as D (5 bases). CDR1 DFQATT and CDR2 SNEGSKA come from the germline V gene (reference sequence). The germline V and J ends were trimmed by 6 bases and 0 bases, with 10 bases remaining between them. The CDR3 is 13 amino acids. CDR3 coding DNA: TGCAGTGCCCAACGGGAAAGCACAGATACGCAGTATTTT. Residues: CSAQRESTDTQYF.

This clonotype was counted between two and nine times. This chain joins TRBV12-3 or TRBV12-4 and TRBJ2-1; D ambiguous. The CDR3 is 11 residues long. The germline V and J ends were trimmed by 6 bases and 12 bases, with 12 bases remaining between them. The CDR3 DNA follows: TGTGCCAGCAGGTCCGGACCGGGGCAGTTCTTC. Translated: CASRSGPGQFF.

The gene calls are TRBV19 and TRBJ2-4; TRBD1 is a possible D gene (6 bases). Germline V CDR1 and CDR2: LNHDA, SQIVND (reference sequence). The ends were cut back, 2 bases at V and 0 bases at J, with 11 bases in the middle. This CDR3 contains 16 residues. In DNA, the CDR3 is TGTGCCAGTAGTATAAGGGGGACCCTAGCCAAAAACATTCAGTACTTC. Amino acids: CASSIRGTLAKNIQYF.

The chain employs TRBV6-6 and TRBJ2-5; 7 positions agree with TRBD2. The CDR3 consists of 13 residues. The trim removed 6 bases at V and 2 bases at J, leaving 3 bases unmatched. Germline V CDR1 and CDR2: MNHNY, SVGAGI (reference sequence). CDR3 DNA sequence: TGTGCCAGCAGAGAACTAGCGCAAGAGACCCAGTACTTC. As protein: CASRELAQETQYF.

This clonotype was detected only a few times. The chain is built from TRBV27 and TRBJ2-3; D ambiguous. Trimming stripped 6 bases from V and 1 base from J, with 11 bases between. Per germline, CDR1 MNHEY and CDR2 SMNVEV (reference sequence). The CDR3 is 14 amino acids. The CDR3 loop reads CASRGTPGTDTQYF. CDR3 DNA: TGTGCCAGCAGGGGTACTCCTGGCACAGATACGCAGTATTTT.

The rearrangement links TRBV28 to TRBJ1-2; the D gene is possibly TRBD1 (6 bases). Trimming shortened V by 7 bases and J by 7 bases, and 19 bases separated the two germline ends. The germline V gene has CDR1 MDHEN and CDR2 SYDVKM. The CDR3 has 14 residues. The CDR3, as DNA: TGTGCCAGCATTCCCGGGGGCCAGGGCGGTGGCTACACCTTC. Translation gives CASIPGGQGGGYTF.

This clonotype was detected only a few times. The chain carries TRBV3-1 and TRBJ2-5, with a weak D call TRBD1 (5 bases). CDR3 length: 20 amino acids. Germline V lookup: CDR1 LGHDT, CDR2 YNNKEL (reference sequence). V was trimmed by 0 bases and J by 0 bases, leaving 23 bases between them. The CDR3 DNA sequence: TGTGCCAGCAGCCAAGACGCCTACGATAAGACAGCCTCGTACCAAGAGACCCAGTACTTC. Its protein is CASSQDAYDKTASYQETQYF.

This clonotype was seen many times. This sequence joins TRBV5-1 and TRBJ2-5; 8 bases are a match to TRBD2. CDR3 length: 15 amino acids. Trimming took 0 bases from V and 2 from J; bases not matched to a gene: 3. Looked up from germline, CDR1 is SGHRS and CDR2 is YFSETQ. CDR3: CASSLDSGAQETQYF. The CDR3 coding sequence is TGCGCCAGCAGCTTGGATAGCGGGGCACAAGAGACCCAGTACTTC.